The 30 T cell receptor beta chains below come from one sample, sequenced in a study of CD8 T cells in ankylosing spondylitis. TCRdb independently ran MiXCR on the 5' RACE reads; one entry per CDR3 protein. The repertoire consists of hundreds of thousands of distinct CDR3 sequences, with around 20% occurring once and the leading ten covering 7.5% to 9%. Source material: blood, either unsorted or a sorted T cell fraction (not recorded which). These receptors all come from a male donor with ankylosing spondylitis or in good health (not recorded which).

In its sample, this clonotype was seen a few times. The DNA for the CDR3 is TGTGCCAGCACCCAGCCAGGGACTAGCGAAACTGAGCAGTTCTTC. Encoded protein: CASTQPGTSETEQFF. The rearrangement uses TRBV25-1 and TRBJ2-1; 10 bases are shared with TRBD2. CDR1 MGHDK and CDR2 SYGVNS come from the germline V gene. This CDR3 contains 15 residues. V lost 7 bases to trimming and J lost 9 bases; unmatched junction nucleotides: 12.

This clonotype came up a few times. The rearrangement links TRBV10-3 to TRBJ1-4; D is perhaps TRBD1 (6 bases). The CDR3 spans 14 residues. CDR1 and CDR2 from the germline V gene are ENHRY and SYGVKD. V gave up 3 bases and J gave up 8 bases, with 13 bases separating them. Written as DNA, the CDR3 is TGTGCCATCAGTGAAAGGGGGTCGGGGGAAAAACTGTTTTTT. Translating it yields CAISERGSGEKLFF.

This clonotype has at least ten counts. The rearrangement uses TRBV29-1 and TRBJ1-5; no clear D. Germline V gene data show CDR1 as SQVTM and CDR2 as ANQGSEA. Trimming pared 6 bases from V and 1 base from J, leaving 7 bases between. The CDR3 has 12 amino acids. CDR3 coding DNA: TGCAGCGTCCTGGACAGCAATCAGCCCCAGCATTTT. Translated, it gives CSVLDSNQPQHF.

The chain is built from TRBV21-1 and TRBJ2-4; the table calls TRBD1, which could not be checked here. TRBV21-1 is given as a pseudogene. The CDR3 loop spans 15 amino acids. The CDR3 sequence is CASSNEGQGGDIQYF. The CDR3, as DNA: TGTGCCAGCAGCAATGAAGGGCAGGGTGGGGACATTCAGTACTTC.

This chain joins TRBV5-6 and TRBJ1-2; D remains ambiguous. The CDR3 sequence is 16 residues long. With 4 bases removed from V and 6 bases from J, the gap between germline ends came to 22 bases. The germline V gene has CDR1 SGHDT and CDR2 YYEEEE. The CDR3 bases are TGTGCCAGCAGCCCTACAGAGGGCCTTCCCGAGGATGGCTACACCTTC. Protein: CASSPTEGLPEDGYTF.

This clonotype was detected a few times. This CDR3 is CASSLRTASETQYF. In DNA, the CDR3 is TGCGCCAGCAGCCTCCGGACAGCCAGCGAGACCCAGTACTTC. The gene calls are TRBV4-1 and TRBJ2-5; the D gene is possibly TRBD1 (6 bases). Germline assignment: CDR1 MGHRA and CDR2 YSYEKL. The germline V and J ends were trimmed by 4 bases and 5 bases, with 14 bases remaining between them. This CDR3 spans 14 amino acids.

The chain is built from TRBV4-1 and TRBJ2-1; D possibly corresponds to TRBD2 (5 bases). CDR1 and CDR2 (germline): MGHRA, YSYEKL. The CDR3 is 15 amino acids. Trimming cost V 2 bases and J 2 bases, with 10 bases left between them. CDR3 region: CASSQTSLPYNEQFF. In DNA, the CDR3 is TGCGCCAGCAGCCAAACTAGTTTGCCCTACAATGAGCAGTTCTTC.

This clonotype came up a few times. This chain links TRBV20-1 with TRBJ1-6; D is undetermined. Germline values: CDR1 DFQATT, CDR2 SNEGSKA (reference sequence). This CDR3 contains 14 residues. V lost 4 bases, J lost 7 bases, and 14 bases lay in between. Written as DNA, the CDR3 is TGCAGTGCTAACCTCGAGACGGGGAATTCACCCCTCCACTTT. This sequence encodes CSANLETGNSPLHF.

This clonotype appeared a few times. This chain connects TRBV5-1 to TRBJ1-5; D is ambiguous. CDR1 SGHRS and CDR2 YFSETQ come from the germline V gene. The CDR3 loop spans 15 amino acids. V was clipped by 5 bases and J by 0 bases, with 12 bases between them. The CDR3 sequence is CASRRNPGSNQPQHF. For the CDR3, the DNA is TGCGCCAGCAGGCGAAACCCGGGTAGCAATCAGCCCCAGCATTTT.

This clonotype was picked up many times. The rearrangement joins TRBV6-5 to TRBJ2-3, with a weak D call TRBD1 (7 bases). Germline V gene sequence: CDR1 MNHEY, CDR2 SVGAGI. The V gene lost 4 bases and the J gene lost 1 base, with 15 bases spanning the gap. The CDR3 has 16 amino acids. The CDR3 sequence: CASSSRGVSRTDTQYF. CDR3 nucleotide sequence: TGTGCCAGCAGTTCCAGGGGGGTTTCACGCACAGATACGCAGTATTTT.

This chain uses TRBV28 with TRBJ1-2; weak D call: TRBD1 (6 bases). CDR1 and CDR2 from the germline V gene are MDHEN and SYDVKM. V was trimmed by 6 bases and J by 0 bases, leaving 17 bases between them. The CDR3 is made up of 16 amino acids. CDR3 DNA sequence: TGTGCCAGCAGGGCGGGGGGCAGCTCTTCTAACTATGGCTACACCTTC. Translation gives CASRAGGSSSNYGYTF.

The J gene is TRBJ1-4, the V gene TRBV20-1; 7 bases map to TRBD1. The CDR3 extends over 11 amino acids. The V gene's germline CDR1 is DFQATT and CDR2 SNEGSKA (reference sequence). This CDR3 reads CTGQFNEKLFF. CDR3 in DNA: TGCACGGGACAGTTTAATGAAAAACTGTTTTTT.

V gene TRBV20-1 combines with J gene TRBJ2-1, with 10 positions matching TRBD2. From germline, CDR1 is DFQATT and CDR2 SNEGSKA (reference sequence). V was clipped by 3 bases and J by 9 bases; unmatched bases: 2. This CDR3 region has 12 residues. CDR3 bases: TGCAGTGCTAGTCGGACTAGCGGTGAGCAGTTCTTC. Translating it yields CSASRTSGEQFF.

This clonotype showed up just a few times. This sequence joins TRBV6-4 and TRBJ2-2; D perhaps matches TRBD1 (5 bases). The V end lost 4 bases, the J end lost 5 bases, and 11 bases lay between the germline ends. The CDR3 runs to 14 residues. The germline gives CDR1 MRHNA, CDR2 SNTAGT. The CDR3 DNA is TGTGCCAGCAGTGCGGCTGGGGCTACCGGGGAGCTGTTTTTT. Translated: CASSAAGATGELFF.

This clonotype appeared a few times. V is TRBV5-1 and J is TRBJ1-1, with no clear D. Trimming took 2 bases from V and 0 from J, leaving 8 bases between them. CDR3 size: 14 residues. The germline CDR1 and CDR2 sequences are SGHRS and YFSETQ. CDR3 amino acids: CASSLAAMNTEAFF. As DNA, the CDR3 is TGCGCCAGCAGCTTAGCAGCGATGAACACTGAAGCTTTCTTT.

This clonotype has just one count. The gene calls are TRBV27 and TRBJ2-3; unclear D gene. The ends were cut back, 6 bases at V and 0 bases at J, with 13 bases in the middle. CDR1 and CDR2 from the germline V gene are MNHEY and SMNVEV (reference sequence). This CDR3 comprises 15 residues. The CDR3 spells CASSHSVASTDTQYF. CDR3 nucleotides: TGTGCCAGCAGCCATTCGGTAGCTAGCACAGATACGCAGTATTTT.

The V call is TRBV4-1, the J call TRBJ2-5, with 7 bases aligning to TRBD2. V lost 0 bases to trimming and J lost 4 bases; unmatched junction nucleotides: 14. There are 18 residues in the CDR3. Germline-derived CDR1 and CDR2 are MGHRA and YSYEKL. CDR3 nucleotide sequence: TGCGCCAGCAGCCAAGACCCAAAAGCGGGAAACCTCCGAGAGACCCAGTACTTC. It is translated as CASSQDPKAGNLRETQYF.

The V gene is TRBV29-1, the J gene TRBJ2-1; 15 nucleotides agree with TRBD2. CDR3 length equals 15 residues. J lost 5 bases, V lost 7 bases, and 6 bases had no gene match. The germline V gene has CDR1 SQVTM and CDR2 ANQGSEA. CDR3 sequence: CSAGTSGGPDNEQFF. CDR3 sequence (DNA): TGCAGCGCCGGGACTAGCGGGGGGCCTGACAATGAGCAGTTCTTC.

The rearrangement joins TRBV6-1 to TRBJ1-2; the D gene is possibly TRBD1 (6 bases). The germline gives CDR1 MNHNS, CDR2 SASEGT. V lost 0 bases and J lost 10, with 12 bases in between. The CDR3 is made up of 13 amino acids. CDR3 loop: CASSEALSGVYTF. The CDR3 DNA reads TGTGCCAGCAGTGAAGCTTTATCAGGGGTCTACACCTTC.

This clonotype was seen once. The rearrangement uses TRBV7-2 and TRBJ2-3; D gene unclear. Germline CDR1 is SGHTA and CDR2 is FQGNSA. The CDR3 consists of 14 residues. The V end lost 2 bases, the J end lost 2 bases, and 8 bases lay between the germline ends. CDR3: CASSLTLPTDTQYF. For the CDR3, the DNA is TGTGCCAGCAGCTTAACCCTCCCCACAGATACGCAGTATTTT.

The chain has TRBV9 and TRBJ2-3; D is perhaps TRBD2 (7 bases). CDR1 and CDR2 from the germline V gene are SGDLS and YYNGEE. V dropped 0 bases and J dropped 4 bases, with 12 bases sitting between them. The CDR3 runs to 15 residues. The CDR3 nucleotides are TGTGCCAGCAGCGTAGTTGAAGGGGGGGCAGATACGCAGTATTTT. Translating gives CASSVVEGGADTQYF.

A few counts support this clonotype. The gene calls are TRBV10-3 and TRBJ2-2; D gene ambiguous. The CDR3 consists of 13 residues. Trimming cost V 2 bases and J 5 bases, with 6 bases left between them. Germline values: CDR1 ENHRY, CDR2 SYGVKD. CDR3 loop: CAISERLTGELFF. CDR3 nucleotide sequence: TGTGCCATCAGTGAGAGGCTGACCGGGGAGCTGTTTTTT.

This clonotype was picked up many times. The chain couples TRBV20-1 to TRBJ2-1; 7 bases match TRBD2. V gave up 4 bases and J gave up 4 bases; unmatched junction bases: 7. CDR1 is DFQATT, CDR2 SNEGSKA, per germline (reference sequence). The length of the CDR3 is 14 residues. The CDR3 is CSAKTREGYNEQFF. The CDR3 DNA is TGCAGTGCTAAAACTAGGGAGGGGTACAATGAGCAGTTCTTC.

There are a few counts of this clonotype. The genes are TRBV5-1 and TRBJ1-1, with 8 bases that match TRBD1. There are 16 residues in the CDR3. CDR1 and CDR2 (germline): SGHRS, YFSETQ. V lost 1 base and J lost 4; bases outside the gene matches: 9. DNA of the CDR3: TGCGCCAGCAGCTTGTGGAGGACAGGGTCCCTCACTGAAGCTTTCTTT. It codes for CASSLWRTGSLTEAFF. The full variable domain, its missing parts supplied by reference TRBV5-1 and TRBJ1-1, is KAGVTQTPRYLIKTRGQQVTLSCSPISGHRSVSWYQQTPGQGLQFLFEYFSETQRNKGNFPGRFSGRQFSNSRSEMNVSTLELGDSALYLCASSLWRTGSLTEAFFGQGTRLTVV.

The chain has TRBV5-1 and TRBJ2-2; 8 bases map to TRBD2. Germline trimming cut 1 base from V and 6 bases from J; bases unmatched to any gene: 8. This CDR3 contains 16 residues. Germline V gives CDR1 SGHRS, CDR2 YFSETQ. The CDR3 DNA follows: TGCGCCAGCAGCTTGTTTGGACTAGCTGCGTCCGGGGAGCTGTTTTTT. Its translation: CASSLFGLAASGELFF. Variable domain in full (rest from reference TRBV5-1 and TRBJ2-2): KAGVTQTPRYLIKTRGQQVTLSCSPISGHRSVSWYQQTPGQGLQFLFEYFSETQRNKGNFPGRFSGRQFSNSRSEMNVSTLELGDSALYLCASSLFGLAASGELFFGEGSRLTVL.

The chain couples TRBV10-1 to TRBJ2-3; 9 nucleotides line up with TRBD1. CDR1 is WNHNN, CDR2 SYGVQD, per germline (reference sequence). Trimming cost V 3 bases and J 6 bases; bases outside gene matches: 4. CDR3 size: 14 residues. Here the CDR3 DNA reads TGCGCCAGCAGTGAAACAGGGGGCGATGATACGCAGTATTTT. It encodes CASSETGGDDTQYF.

The chain couples TRBV7-3 to TRBJ2-2; TRBD2 matches 11 bases. The CDR3 contains 18 residues. Germline V gene data show CDR1 as SGHTA and CDR2 as FQGTGA. After removal of 5 bases from V and 0 bases from J, the junction contained 8 bases not matched to a gene. The CDR3 sequence: CASSPFGSGGANTGELFF. The DNA of the CDR3 is TGTGCCAGCAGCCCGTTTGGTAGCGGGGGGGCGAACACCGGGGAGCTGTTTTTT.

This clonotype has at least ten counts. The chain combines TRBV10-1 with TRBJ2-5; no clear D gene. Germline V gene sequence: CDR1 WNHNN, CDR2 SYGVQD (reference sequence). This CDR3 has 13 amino acids. The V gene lost 3 bases and the J gene lost 4 bases, with 9 bases spanning the gap. CDR3 DNA sequence: TGCGCCAGCAGTGATGGGTCTTCAGAGACCCAGTACTTC. Encoded protein: CASSDGSSETQYF.

V is TRBV28 and J is TRBJ1-1; 7 bases fit TRBD1. The germline CDR1 and CDR2 sequences are MDHEN and SYDVKM. The V gene end was trimmed by 9 bases and the J gene end by 1 base; junction bases not matched to a gene: 8. The CDR3 runs to 14 residues. CDR3 sequence: CARKPTGKNTEAFF. CDR3 in DNA: TGTGCCAGGAAACCGACAGGGAAGAACACTGAAGCTTTCTTT.

V and J are TRBV9 and TRBJ2-1; TRBD2 aligns across 10 bases. CDR1 is SGDLS and CDR2 is YYNGEE in the germline V gene. Trimming took 3 bases from V and 9 from J; bases not matched to a gene: 3. This CDR3 is 13 amino acids long. CDR3 sequence reads: CASSGLAGVEQFF. CDR3 sequence (DNA): TGTGCCAGCAGCGGCCTAGCGGGGGTTGAGCAGTTCTTC.